These 31 T cell receptor beta chains were sequenced from one sample in a study of CD4 and CD8 cells across lung adenocarcinoma regions. TCRdb passed the PCR reads through MiXCR, listing each CDR3 protein once. The sample lists tens of thousands of distinct CDR3 sequences; 45% to 60% were seen once. The source material was CD4+ T cells from the center of a lung tumor. The receptors here all came from a male donor with lung adenocarcinoma. The CD4 and CD8 labels of this study may be unreliable.

This clonotype has just a few counts. The V call is TRBV6-1, the J call TRBJ2-3; D gene ambiguous. CDR3 size: 15 residues. Germline values: CDR1 MNHNS, CDR2 SASEGT. V was trimmed by 11 bases and J by 10 bases, leaving 28 bases between them. CDR3 loop: CARGLQAVSTEAQYF. CDR3 nucleotide sequence: TGTGCCCGCGGCCTCCAGGCTGTGAGCACCGAGGCGCAGTATTTT.

As for this clonotype: The junction and the germline gene differ at one end; a read error may be behind it. In DNA, the CDR3 is TGTGCCAGCAGCTTAGCGGGACACTTTGAAGATATTCAGTATTTC. It yields the protein CASSLAGHFEDIQYF. This chain joins TRBV7-2 and TRBJ2-4; possibly TRBD1 for D (6 bases). CDR1 and CDR2 (germline): SGHTA, FQGNSA. CDR3 size: 15 residues.

The table lists this clonotype with many counts. The chain is built from TRBV11-2 and TRBJ2-5; 8 positions match TRBD2. The CDR3 contains 16 residues. Germline CDR1 reads SGHAT; CDR2 reads FQNNGV. Trimming removed 0 bases from V and 5 bases from J; junction bases left unmatched: 8. CDR3 nucleotide sequence: TGTGCCAGCAGCTTAGATTGGACTAGCAGTGTGGAGACCCAGTACTTC. Protein product: CASSLDWTSSVETQYF. The variable domain in full, with the rest retrieved from reference TRBV11-2 and TRBJ2-5, is EAGVAQSPRYKIIEKRQSVAFWCNPISGHATLYWYQQILGQGPKLLIQFQNNGVVDDSQLPKDRFSAERLKGVDSTLKIQPAKLEDSAVYLCASSLDWTSSVETQYFGPGTRLLVL.

Written as DNA, the CDR3 is TGTGCCAGCAGCACGCAGACAGGGGGCAGGACCCAGTACTTC. Its translation is CASSTQTGGRTQYF. The chain recombines TRBV5-5 with TRBJ2-5, with TRBD1 matching over 10 bases. Per the germline V gene, CDR1 is SGHKS and CDR2 is YYEKEE (reference sequence). The CDR3 consists of 14 residues. V lost 4 bases, J lost 7 bases, and 7 bases stayed unmatched.

About this clonotype itself: Mismatch with germline at one junction end may stem from a read error. This sequence joins TRBV27 and TRBJ2-5, with D uncertain. This CDR3 region has 14 residues. Germline V CDR1 and CDR2: MNHEY, SMNVEV (reference sequence). DNA for the CDR3: TGTGCCAGCAGGTCGGGTCCGGCCCAAGACACCCAGTACTTC. As protein: CASRSGPAQDTQYF.

The genes are TRBV3-1 and TRBJ2-3; the D gene is possibly TRBD2 (5 bases). V was clipped by 2 bases and J by 1 base, with 7 bases between them. This CDR3 region has 14 residues. From germline, CDR1 is LGHDT and CDR2 YNNKEL (reference sequence). CDR3 amino acids: CASSQSRGTDTQYF. For the CDR3, the DNA is TGTGCCAGCAGCCAATCGAGGGGCACAGATACGCAGTATTTT.

The J gene is TRBJ2-1, the V gene TRBV27, with 8 bases lining up with TRBD2. Per the germline V gene, CDR1 is MNHEY and CDR2 is SMNVEV (reference sequence). The CDR3 contains 15 residues. V was clipped by 5 bases and J by 6 bases; unmatched bases: 9. CDR3 in DNA: TGTGCCAGCAGTATACCGGGACTAGGTTTCAATGAGCAGTTCTTC. As protein: CASSIPGLGFNEQFF.

V and J are TRBV10-1 and TRBJ2-1; the match to TRBD2 covers 11 bases. Trimming removed 5 bases from V and 4 bases from J; junction bases left unmatched: 7. Germline CDR1 and CDR2: WNHNN and SYGVQD (reference sequence). The CDR3 sequence is 16 residues long. CDR3 sequence (DNA): TGCGCCAGCAGTTTAGCCGGGACTAGCGGTTACAATGAGCAGTTCTTC. The encoded protein is CASSLAGTSGYNEQFF.

Turning to this clonotype: The junction departs from germline at one end; a sequencing error may be responsible. V usage is TRBV27 and J usage is TRBJ2-3; 7 bases match TRBD1. The length of the CDR3 is 16 residues. Looked up from germline, CDR1 is MNHEY and CDR2 is SMNVEV (reference sequence). CDR3 coding DNA: TGTGCCAGCAGCAGAACCCAGAGACAGGGTGCAAACACGCAGTACTTT. Translation gives CASSRTQRQGANTQYF.

The chain is built from TRBV6-1 and TRBJ2-2, with D possibly TRBD1 on 6 matching bases. The J call may not be correct, given that the DNA end is closer to TRBJ2-3. The CDR3 sequence is 15 residues long. Germline values: CDR1 MNHNS, CDR2 SASEGT. CDR3 nucleotides: TGTGCCAGCGGACTCCAGGCCGGGATTCCAGGGGAGCAGTATTTT. Amino acid sequence: CASGLQAGIPGEQYF.

Details on this clonotype: One end of the junction fails to match germline, which may point to a read error. The genes are TRBV6-1 and TRBJ2-1; D might be TRBD1 or TRBD2, each matching 5 bases. The CDR3 is made up of 11 amino acids. Germline loops: CDR1 MNHNS, CDR2 SASEGT. CDR3 loop: CASSTLTGQYF. The CDR3 DNA sequence: TGTGCCAGCAGTACCCTTACGGGGCAGTATTTC.

This clonotype was recorded once. One end of the junction fails to match germline, which may point to a read error. This chain joins TRBV27 and TRBJ2-1; possibly TRBD1 for D (6 bases). The DNA end is a closer match to TRBJ2-3, so the J assignment may be wrong. Germline CDR1 and CDR2: MNHEY and SMNVEV (reference sequence). This CDR3 comprises 14 residues. The CDR3 DNA reads as TGCCCCAGCCGAAAGGCGGTCAGCACAGGGAAGCAGTATTTT. Its translation is CPSRKAVSTGKQYF.

About this clonotype: Its ends do not fully match the called genes, so a read error is possible. V gene TRBV6-1 combines with J gene TRBJ2-5; maybe TRBD2 (7 bases). This CDR3 contains 15 residues. In germline, CDR1 is MNHNS, CDR2 SASEGT. As DNA, the CDR3 is TGTGCCAGGAGTGACGGGGGCGGGGGCCAAGATACCCAGTACTTC. Its protein product is CARSDGGGGQDTQYF.

Within the sample, this clonotype is medium-sized. The V gene is TRBV6-5, the J gene TRBJ2-2; D ambiguous. The CDR3 runs to 12 residues. Germline V lookup: CDR1 MNHEY, CDR2 SVGAGI. Trimming shortened V by 7 bases and J by 7 bases, and 10 bases separated the two germline ends. The DNA of the CDR3 is TGTGCCAGCACCTCGTGGGGCGGGGAGCTGTTTTTT. Protein: CASTSWGGELFF.

The sample holds a few counts of this clonotype. The gene calls are TRBV9 and TRBJ2-5; no definite D call. The last part of the DNA fits TRBJ2-7 better; the J call may be wrong. The CDR3 contains 15 residues. The germline CDR1 and CDR2 sequences are SGDLS and YYNGEE. The DNA of the CDR3 is TGTGCCAGCAGCGTATCAACCGAATGGACCTACGAGCAGTACTTC. This translates into CASSVSTEWTYEQYF.

The sample holds a few counts of this clonotype. The junction does not match germline at one end; this may be a read error. The DNA for the CDR3 is TGTGCTAGCAGCTTAGGTTCTGGAAACTCGGGAAACACCATATATTTT. Translation gives CASSLGSGNSGNTIYF. This chain uses TRBV7-7 with TRBJ1-3; D unresolved. The germline gives CDR1 SSHAT, CDR2 FNYEAQ (reference sequence). The CDR3 runs to 16 residues.

Note on this clonotype: The junction and the germline gene differ at one end; a read error may be behind it. The CDR3, as DNA: TGTGCCGGCAGGCCGGGGGGTCAATACCAAGATACGCAGTATTTC. Amino acid sequence: CAGRPGGQYQDTQYF. This rearrangement joins TRBV27 to TRBJ2-3, with 7 bases identical to TRBD2. This CDR3 contains 15 residues. CDR1 and CDR2 (germline): MNHEY, SMNVEV (reference sequence).

This clonotype was observed a few times. The gene calls are TRBV7-2 and TRBJ2-1; 10 nucleotides agree with TRBD2. TRBJ2-7 explains the end of the DNA better; the J call may be wrong. The V gene's germline CDR1 is SGHTA and CDR2 FQGNSA. The length of the CDR3 is 16 residues. This CDR3 is CASSPYSSGGADEQYF. As DNA, the CDR3 is TGTGCCAGCAGCCCCTATTCCAGCGGGGGGGCCGACGAGCAGTACTTC.

This clonotype has just a few counts. The chain carries TRBV6-1 and TRBJ2-1; tentative D call: TRBD2 (5 bases). The CDR3 has 14 residues. Between the trimmed V and J ends, which lost 4 bases and 2 bases, there was a span of 9 bases. Germline V gene lookup returns CDR1 MNHNS and CDR2 SASEGT. CDR3 sequence (DNA): TGTGCCAGCAGTGGCGGGCCCCCCTACAATGAGCAGTTCTTC. It specifies CASSGGPPYNEQFF.

Points on this clonotype: The junction differs from germline at one of its ends, possibly a read error. The chain couples TRBV6-5 to TRBJ2-2; D might be TRBD2 (5 bases). CDR1 is MNHEY and CDR2 is SVGAGI in the germline V gene. The CDR3 contains 15 residues. CDR3: CASRLQSVIPGKLYF. The DNA of the CDR3 is TGTGCCAGCAGACTCCAGTCCGTAATCCCCGGGAAGCTGTATTTT.

The gene calls are TRBV3-1 and TRBJ2-3; 8 bases are a match to TRBD2. The J call is in doubt because the DNA end fits TRBJ2-1 better. CDR3 length: 16 residues. Germline CDR1 reads LGHDT; CDR2 reads YNNKEL (reference sequence). CDR3: CASSQGQRERYNEQFF. The DNA of the CDR3 is TGTGCCAGCAGCCAGGGGCAGCGGGAGAGGTACAATGAGCAGTTCTTC.

In its sample, this clonotype is medium-sized. This chain joins TRBV6-1 and TRBJ2-5; 12 bases match TRBD2. This CDR3 is 19 amino acids long. V shed 3 bases and J 5 bases; nucleotides not matched to a gene: 16. Germline assignment: CDR1 MNHNS and CDR2 SASEGT. The CDR3 region is CASSEGLSSSGRARETQYF. The CDR3 nucleotides read TGTGCCAGCAGTGAGGGCCTATCTTCTAGCGGGAGGGCCCGGGAGACCCAGTACTTC.

Concerning this clonotype: An end of the junction does not agree with germline; a read error may underlie this. The rearrangement links TRBV7-2 to TRBJ2-3; 9 nucleotides line up with TRBD2. The CDR3 is 16 amino acids. Germline-derived CDR1 and CDR2 are SGHTA and FQGNSA. The chain's CDR3 is CASSRGGAGGQETQYF. The CDR3 DNA reads as TGTGCCAGCAGCCGGGGCGGAGCGGGAGGACAGGAGACGCAGTACTTT.

A note on this clonotype: The germline gene is not matched at one end of the junction; a read error may be the cause. The chain uses TRBV6-1 and TRBJ2-3; D may be TRBD1 (5 bases). The CDR3 extends over 16 amino acids. In germline, CDR1 is MNHNS, CDR2 SASEGT. The CDR3 region is CASSGLGLCAENTQYF. In nucleotides, the CDR3 is TGTGCCAGCAGCGGCTTGGGGCTGTGTGCTGAAAATACGCAGTACTTT.

The chain couples TRBV3-1 to TRBJ1-3; D unresolved. The CDR3 loop spans 13 amino acids. Deletions cut 1 base from V and 5 bases from J, with 6 bases between. CDR1 LGHDT and CDR2 YNNKEL come from the germline V gene (reference sequence). The CDR3 spells CASSQARRNTIYF. The CDR3 DNA sequence: TGTGCCAGCAGCCAAGCGCGTCGAAACACCATATATTTT.

The CDR3 here is CASRRAETPTQYF. The CDR3 nucleotides are TGTGCCAGCAGGAGGGCGGAAACCCCTACGCAGTATTTT. The chain is built from TRBV6-1 and TRBJ2-3; the D gene is possibly TRBD2 (5 bases). CDR1 and CDR2 from the germline V gene are MNHNS and SASEGT. The CDR3 loop spans 13 amino acids. V was cut by 6 bases and J by 8 bases, with 15 bases left in between.

In its sample, this clonotype was seen many times. The chain is built from TRBV4-2 and TRBJ2-1; perhaps D is TRBD1 or TRBD2 (5 bases each). The CDR3 spans 14 residues. In germline, CDR1 is LGHNA, CDR2 YNFKEQ. Trimming removed 2 bases at V and 5 bases at J, with 10 bases between. CDR3 nucleotide sequence: TGTGCCAGCAGCCAACCTCAGGGAGACAATGAGCAGTTCTTC. It is translated as CASSQPQGDNEQFF.

This clonotype was picked up a small number of times. The V and J genes are TRBV7-2 and TRBJ2-1, with D possibly being TRBD2 (6 bases). This CDR3 is built from 15 residues. Germline V CDR1 and CDR2: SGHTA, FQGNSA. V was clipped by 2 bases and J by 0 bases, with 8 bases between them. The CDR3 is CASSLSGPSYNEQFF. CDR3 bases: TGTGCCAGCAGCTTAAGCGGGCCCTCCTACAATGAGCAGTTCTTC.

As for this clonotype: One end of the junction does not line up with germline, which may come from a read error. The chain joins TRBV27 to TRBJ2-4; perhaps TRBD2 as D (5 bases). The CDR3 sequence is 14 residues long. The germline gives CDR1 MNHEY, CDR2 SMNVEV (reference sequence). CDR3 nucleotides: TGTGCCAGCCGGGGAGAATTAGCCCAAAACACTCAGTACTTC. Translation: CASRGELAQNTQYF.

The J gene is TRBJ2-5, the V gene TRBV4-1; D uncertain. This CDR3 contains 14 residues. The V gene lost 0 bases and the J gene lost 10 bases, with 15 bases spanning the gap. Germline loops: CDR1 MGHRA, CDR2 YSYEKL. DNA of the CDR3: TGCGCCAGCAGCCAAGAAACCCAGGCCTTAAACCAGTACTTC. This codes for CASSQETQALNQYF.

This clonotype was seen many times. V gene TRBV5-1 combines with J gene TRBJ2-3; 7 bases map to TRBD2. V trimming: 5 bases; J trimming: 1 base; junction bases outside the gene matches: 4. The length of the CDR3 is 14 residues. Germline V CDR1 and CDR2: SGHRS, YFSETQ. CDR3 sequence reads: CASRRDYGTDTQYF. The CDR3 bases are TGCGCCAGCAGGCGGGACTATGGCACAGATACGCAGTATTTT.